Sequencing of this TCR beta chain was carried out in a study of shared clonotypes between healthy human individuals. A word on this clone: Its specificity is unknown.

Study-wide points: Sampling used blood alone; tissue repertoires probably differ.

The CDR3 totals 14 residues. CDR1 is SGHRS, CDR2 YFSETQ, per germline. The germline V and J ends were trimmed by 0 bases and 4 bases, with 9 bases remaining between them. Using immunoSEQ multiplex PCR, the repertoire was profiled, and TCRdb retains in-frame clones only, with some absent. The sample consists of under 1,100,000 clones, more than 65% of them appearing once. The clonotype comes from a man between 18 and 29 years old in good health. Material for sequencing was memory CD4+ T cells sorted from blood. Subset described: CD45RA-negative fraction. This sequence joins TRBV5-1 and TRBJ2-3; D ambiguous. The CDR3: CASSLEAPADTQYF. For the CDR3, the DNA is TGCGCCAGCAGCTTGGAGGCCCCCGCAGATACGCAGTATTTT.